This T cell receptor beta chain was observed in a study of blood T cell repertoires in COVID-19. Study information: From the United States, Italy and Spain came samples of acute and convalescent COVID-19. The cDNA or gDNA used as material had been derived from T cells, B-cell-depleted T cells, or PBMCs.

The data were produced by immunoSEQ multiplex PCR, yet TCRdb's version contains in-frame clones alone and is incomplete. This table has about 350,000 clones, roughly 84% appearing once. The CDR3 spans 14 residues. V lost 5 bases and J lost 1, with 12 bases in between. CDR1 is PRHDT and CDR2 is FYEKMQ in the germline V gene (reference sequence). Everyone who took part was roughly 18 to 89 years old, and they came from 20 to 25 US areas. Donors of Cohort 3 who recovered were those that had two negative PCRs, clearance, or symptom resolution. The chain links TRBV13 to TRBJ2-7; possible D gene TRBD2, 5 bases. Material: PBMCs or T cells enriched from blood (not recorded which). The sequence derives from a woman in her 30s who had recovered from COVID-19. The CDR3 reads CASSPRDGSYEQYF. The CDR3 DNA is TGTGCCAGCAGCCCCCGGGATGGGTCCTACGAGCAGTACTTC.